The text below deals with one T cell receptor beta chain. Its target is not known. Healthy Caucasians alone served as donors. The sample belongs to a study of identical twins. Study conclusions and caveats: Twins' excess sharing was less marked for out-of-frame beta sequences. Donors were not followed over many years; analysis was cross-sectional.

Unique molecular identifiers were present on cDNA, and template switching added a universal primer site. TCRdb used MiXCR to reprocess the 5' RACE reads, holding one entry per CDR3 protein. The repertoire consists of around 1.7 million distinct CDR3 sequences, with less than 35% occurring once and the leading ten covering under 0.35%. This CDR3 spans 14 amino acids. The germline V and J ends were trimmed by 2 bases and 2 bases, with 10 bases remaining between them. Germline V lookup: CDR1 DFQATT, CDR2 SNEGSKA (reference sequence). This clonotype was sampled from a newborn girl in good health. J is TRBJ2-4 and V is TRBV20-1; a weak D match, TRBD2 (5 bases). Sequenced sample: cord blood. CDR3 in amino acids: CSARSPGTKNIQYF. CDR3 nucleotides: TGCAGTGCTAGAAGTCCGGGGACCAAAAACATTCAGTACTTC.